Sequencing of this TCR beta chain was carried out in a study of cytomegalovirus exposure and HLA in healthy donors. Study background: Among several hundred genotyped donors, around 80% fell in the Caucasian-associated ancestry cluster.

The study, taken as a whole, reports: Only CMV serostatus was available as immune exposure information.

The PCR contained 60 Vbeta and 13 Jbeta primers. Clones were read by immunoSEQ multiplex PCR, and TCRdb kept only the in-frame ones, dropping some. The sample data list approximately 140,000 clones. The trim removed 3 bases at V and 3 bases at J, leaving 7 bases unmatched. The length of the CDR3 is 15 residues. Germline V gene sequence: CDR1 SEHNR, CDR2 FQNEAQ (reference sequence). Notes on this clone: What it binds is not known.

This chain joins TRBV7-9 and TRBJ2-7, with 8 bases matching TRBD1. Sequencing used PBMCs. The sequence derives from a woman under 30 in good health and CMV-seronegative. Written as DNA, the CDR3 is TGTGCCAGCAGCTTCGGACAGGGAGTAGGCTACGAGCAGTACTTC. Translated: CASSFGQGVGYEQYF.